The rows below give T cell receptor beta chains drawn from one sample of a study of T cell repertoires in cytomegalovirus infection. TCRdb reprocessed the reads with MiXCR, giving one entry per CDR3 protein. Altogether approximately 100,000 distinct CDR3 sequences are present, more than 20% being singletons, with the ten largest covering 39%. Source material: CD8+ T cells from PBMCs. These receptor sequences come from a human donor in good health (CMV status not recorded). Some clones in this sample may be carry-over from other donors' samples. CDR3s leave out the opening cysteine and the closing phenylalanine or tryptophan.

V,length,CDR3
TRBV20-1,17,SARVPLSGTTMNTGELF
TRBV7-2,11,ASSFEGAETQY
TRBV12-3/TRBV12-4,10,ASSTGIQPQH
TRBV6-6,11,ASSYSTTYEQY
TRBV7-6,19,ASSLRIQGTSELSGANVLT
TRBV20-1,16,SARDRLREPSKYNEQF
TRBV5-4,12,ASSDQGATYEQY
TRBV7-9,13,ASSLATGTQETQY
TRBV7-3,13,ASSYNGLAGETQY
TRBV11-2,11,ASSLGGAGEQY
TRBV7-9,16,ASSPTPGTDNNTGELF
TRBV7-9,13,ASSSGQGTQETQY
TRBV9,15,ASSAGGGPALTNEQF
TRBV28,12,ASRGLESSYEQY
TRBV2,13,ASSEAWGKAHEQY
TRBV12-3/TRBV12-4,13,ASSLRLAGDFEQF
TRBV6-1,16,ASTPEDRGIAGLYGYT
TRBV30,11,AWSGTGADTQY
TRBV28,14,ASSLIPGGLNTEAF
TRBV19,11,ASSIGVGDGYT
TRBV28,13,ASSFDLSSYNEQF
TRBV6-6,14,ASSPLPGAYNSPLH
TRBV28,12,ASSLRDLVYEQY
TRBV7-9,14,ASSWGGGKNTGELF
TRBV28,12,ASSLGNSNQPQH
TRBV20-1,11,SAQRDPSYEQY
TRBV6-2/TRBV6-3,10,ASSYPIYEQY
TRBV7-3,12,ASSPTSGANVLT
TRBV19,13,ASRKSGTANQPQH
TRBV2,9,ASSETYEQY
TRBV27,14,ASSQRQPASTDTQY
TRBV7-6,16,ASSSNSGMLSGANVLT
TRBV7-2,15,ASSPEEGIIGNQPQH
TRBV20-1,14,SARDLGGSLYNEQF
TRBV6-2/TRBV6-3,14,ASNPGSTAFADTQY
TRBV29-1,13,SVEAGGAGTGELF
TRBV5-5,14,ASSLVGGARYNEQF
TRBV6-2/TRBV6-3,15,ASSYPGRDYSNQPQH
TRBV12-3/TRBV12-4,13,ASSLNFGGNQPQH
TRBV7-2,13,ASSSLSGGEGPLH
TRBV7-9,17,ASSLEWQGETITQETQY
TRBV30,12,AWSVPRILYGYT
TRBV7-2,13,ASSLRSGTRDTQY
TRBV7-2,12,ASSLARFENEQY
TRBV6-5,13,ASSSGFANTGELF
TRBV14,13,ASSPRRGARETQY
TRBV20-1,12,SAEGGSSGNTIY
TRBV11-2,13,ASSLDQRSQETQY